This T cell receptor (beta chain) was identified in a study of shared clonotypes between healthy human individuals. General study points: Several donors held around 5% of naive CD4 clonotypes in common.

CDR3 size: 17 residues. V was clipped by 9 bases and J by 3 bases; unmatched bases: 13. In germline, CDR1 is SGHNT, CDR2 YYREEE (reference sequence). About this clone: No antigen is known for it.

Using immunoSEQ multiplex PCR, the repertoire was profiled, and TCRdb retains in-frame clones only, with some absent. The sample holds millions of clones, approximately 95% seen once. J is TRBJ2-2 and V is TRBV5-4, with TRBD2 matching 11 bases. The source is a man aged 18 to 29 in good health. The sequencing sample was made of naive CD4+ T cells sorted from blood. Subset specified: CD45RA+ positively selected. The CDR3 loop is CANRTSGPNWDTGELFF. In DNA form, the CDR3 reads TGTGCCAACCGGACTAGCGGGCCTAATTGGGACACCGGGGAGCTGTTTTTT. Supplemented by reference TRBV5-4 and TRBJ2-2, the full variable domain reads ETGVTQSPTHLIKTRGQQVTLRCSSQSGHNTVSWYQQALGQGPQFIFQYYREEENGRGNFPPRFSGLQFPNYSSELNVNALELDDSALYLCANRTSGPNWDTGELFFGEGSRLTVL.